The rows below give T cell receptor beta chains drawn from one sample of a study of regulatory T cells in long-lasting Graves disease. TCRdb called the multiplex PCR reads again in MiXCR, with one record for every CDR3 protein. The repertoire holds about 660,000 distinct CDR3 sequences, with about 32% as singletons. Specimen: peripheral blood mononuclear cells (PBMCs), collected when the disease was refractory, from a patient treated with antithyroid drugs. Receptors originate from a female donor with Graves disease. The CDR3 runs from the conserved cysteine through the conserved F or W. D genes are given only for firm matches. The size entry is marked missing in some rows and otherwise reads once, few, many or a size class.

few,TRBJ2-1,.,TRBV7-9,TGTGCCAGCAGCACCAAGGGGGAGACTGAGCAGTTCTTC,CASSTKGETEQFF
.,TRBJ2-7,.,TRBV12-3/TRBV12-4,TGTGCCAGCAGTCTTAACAAAGCAGGGTACGCCTCCTACGAGCAGTACTTC,CASSLNKAGYASYEQYF
.,TRBJ2-7,TRBD2,TRBV19,TGTGCCAGTACCGCCGGGACTAGCGGGACATACCCCTACGAGCAGTACTTC,CASTAGTSGTYPYEQYF
few,TRBJ1-1,.,TRBV30,TGTGCCTTAGAACAGGTGCTGAACACTGAAGCTTTCTTT,CALEQVLNTEAFF
few,TRBJ2-7,.,TRBV14,TGTGCCAGCAGTCCTATCGCCGAGCAGTACTTC,CASSPIAEQYF
.,TRBJ2-1,TRBD2,TRBV7-3,TGTGCCAGCAGCTCGGGCGGGAGGGGCTACAATGAGCAGTTCTTC,CASSSGGRGYNEQFF
few,TRBJ1-1,.,TRBV6-1,TGTGCCAGCAGATCATCTTTTGACAGTGAAGCTTTCTTT,CASRSSFDSEAFF
many,TRBJ2-5,.,TRBV11-2,TGTGCCAGCAGCCCCCGAACTAGAGAGACCCAGTACTTC,CASSPRTRETQYF
.,TRBJ2-7,.,TRBV6-1,TGTGCCAGCAGTGTTGCCGGGACACGGAATTACGAGCAGTACTTC,CASSVAGTRNYEQYF
.,TRBJ2-7,TRBD2,TRBV15,TGTGCCACCCTACGCTTGACTGAGCGGGGCTACGAGCAGTACTTC,CATLRLTERGYEQYF
many,TRBJ1-1,TRBD1,TRBV2,TGTGCCAGCATACGGACAGGGGCCCTTGGGAACACTGAAGCTTTCTTT,CASIRTGALGNTEAFF
.,TRBJ2-5,.,TRBV12-5,TGTGCTAGTGGTTTGGTATCAGGAGGGAGCAGGCAAGAGACCCAGTACTTC,CASGLVSGGSRQETQYF
once,TRBJ2-7,.,TRBV27,TGTGCCAGCAGAGTAACCCGGGACAACTACGAGCAGTACTTC,CASRVTRDNYEQYF
.,TRBJ1-2,TRBD1,TRBV3-1,TGTGCCAGCAGCGAAACAGGGGGCTTGGTTGGCTACACCTTC,CASSETGGLVGYTF
once,TRBJ2-7,.,TRBV28,TGTGCCAGCTCACCACCGCGGACAAGCTCCTACGAGCAGTACTTC,CASSPPRTSSYEQYF
many,TRBJ1-2,.,TRBV10-3,TGTGCCATCAGTACTTCTGGCCCGGCTACGAGTGATGGCTACACCTTC,CAISTSGPATSDGYTF
.,TRBJ1-1,.,TRBV20-1,TGCAGTGCCGAGAGATGGGGTGGGACTGAAGCTTTCTTT,CSAERWGGTEAFF
.,TRBJ1-6,.,TRBV2,TGTGCCAGCAGACAACTAGACAGCTACAATAATTCACCCCTCCACTTT,CASRQLDSYNNSPLHF
.,TRBJ2-7,TRBD2,TRBV5-6,TGTGCCAGCAGCTTCAGGACTAGCGGAGGGGCCGCTTACTACGAGCAGTACTTC,CASSFRTSGGAAYYEQYF
many,TRBJ2-5,.,TRBV12-3/TRBV12-4,TGTGCCAGCAGCCCTATCTCGCGCCAAGAGACCCAGTACTTC,CASSPISRQETQYF
.,TRBJ1-1,.,TRBV9,TGTGCCAGCAGCGTAGCCGGGGCGGCTGAAGCTTTCTTT,CASSVAGAAEAFF
.,TRBJ2-7,.,TRBV3-1,TGTGCCAGCAGCCAGATGGGCTACGAGCAGTACTTC,CASSQMGYEQYF
few,TRBJ1-1,.,TRBV6-4,TGTGCCAGCAGTGCAGGGGCCCTGGGGACTGAAGCTTTCTTT,CASSAGALGTEAFF
.,TRBJ1-2,.,TRBV20-1,TGCAGTGCTAGCCCGGAGGGTTTCCACGGCTACACCTTC,CSASPEGFHGYTF
.,TRBJ2-7,TRBD2,TRBV14,TGTGCCAGCACCGGGAGGGCTCCCTATTACGAGCAGTACTTC,CASTGRAPYYEQYF
.,TRBJ2-7,TRBD2,TRBV28,TGTGCCAGCAGCGCCGGGACTAGCGGGACCTTCTACGAGCAGTACTTC,CASSAGTSGTFYEQYF
.,TRBJ2-1,TRBD1,TRBV6-1,TGTGCCAGCAGTGAAGCTCGGACAGGGTTTTTCTACAGTGAGCAGTTCTTC,CASSEARTGFFYSEQFF
many,TRBJ1-1,.,TRBV6-2/TRBV6-3,TGTGCCAGCAGTTACAGCAGGTTGAACACTGAAGCTTTCTTT,CASSYSRLNTEAFF
many,TRBJ1-1,.,TRBV2,TGTGCCAGCAGAACTAGAGCTCTGAACACTGAAGCTTTCTTT,CASRTRALNTEAFF
.,TRBJ1-5,TRBD1,TRBV29-1,TGCAGCGTTGTCTCGACAGGGGGAGGCAATCAGCCCCAGCATTTT,CSVVSTGGGNQPQHF
.,TRBJ1-4,.,TRBV19,TGTGCCAGTAGTATAGTCGGAGGGGGATGGGTCGAAAAACTGTTTTTT,CASSIVGGGWVEKLFF
few,TRBJ1-2,TRBD1,TRBV29-1,TGCAGCGTTGATGTGAACGAGCACAGGGGGCCGTGGGGCTACACCTTC,CSVDVNEHRGPWGYTF
many,TRBJ1-1,.,TRBV18,TGTGCCAGCAGTCCGCTGGAGAACACTGAAGCTTTCTTT,CASSPLENTEAFF
.,TRBJ1-1,.,TRBV5-6,TGTGCCAGCAGCTCAACTTCAGGTGGCACTGAAGCTTTCTTT,CASSSTSGGTEAFF
.,TRBJ1-1,.,TRBV5-5,TGTGCCAGCAGCTTGGCTGTGATAGGGGCTTTCGGCACTGAAGCTTTCTTT,CASSLAVIGAFGTEAFF
few,TRBJ1-4,.,TRBV20-1,TGCAGTGCTAGTCAGCCAGCAACTAATGAAAAACTGTTTTTT,CSASQPATNEKLFF
.,TRBJ1-5,TRBD1,TRBV19,TGTGCCAGTAGTACTGGACAGGGTGGCAATCAGCCCCAGCATTTT,CASSTGQGGNQPQHF
few,TRBJ2-2,.,TRBV9,TGTGCCAGCAGCGTAGGGGGGTTCACCGGGGAGCTGTTTTTT,CASSVGGFTGELFF
.,TRBJ1-1,.,TRBV30,TGTGCCTGTCAGAGGGGAGCTGAAGCTTTCTTT,CACQRGAEAFF
.,TRBJ1-1,.,TRBV5-6,TGTGCCAGCAGCTTGGCGGGCAGTTATGAAGCTTTCTTT,CASSLAGSYEAFF
many,TRBJ2-5,TRBD2,TRBV28,TGTGCCAGCAGCTCAGCGGGAGAGGATGAGACCCAGTACTTC,CASSSAGEDETQYF
.,TRBJ2-2,TRBD1,TRBV19,TGTGCCAGTAGTTGGTCCGGGACAGGGACCGGGGAGCTGTTTTTT,CASSWSGTGTGELFF
few,TRBJ1-3,.,TRBV6-1,TGTGCCAGCAGTGAAGGTCCATACAACTCTGGAAACACCATATATTTT,CASSEGPYNSGNTIYF
.,TRBJ2-7,TRBD1,TRBV6-1,TGTGCCAGCAGCCCGGACAGGGGGTACGAGCAGTACTTC,CASSPDRGYEQYF
.,TRBJ1-1,.,TRBV5-1,TGCGCCAGCAGCTGGGGGGCAGACGTGATGAACACTGAAGCTTTCTTT,CASSWGADVMNTEAFF
.,TRBJ1-3,.,TRBV12-3/TRBV12-4,TGTGCCAGCAGTTTTTGGGGGGTCAACTCTGGAAACACCATATATTTT,CASSFWGVNSGNTIYF
few,TRBJ2-5,.,TRBV6-5,TGTGCCAGCAGTTACTCGAGCCAAGAAGAGACCCAGTACTTC,CASSYSSQEETQYF
few,TRBJ2-1,.,TRBV11-2,TGTGCCAGCAGGCCTGGAGGAATCCCTAGTGAGCAGTTCTTC,CASRPGGIPSEQFF
many,TRBJ1-1,.,TRBV18,TGTGCCAGCAGCGGGGTGAACACTGAAGCTTTCTTT,CASSGVNTEAFF
.,TRBJ1-5,.,TRBV6-5,TGTGCCAGCAGTTACATAGAGAGAAGACAGCCCCAGCATTTT,CASSYIERRQPQHF
many,TRBJ1-1,.,TRBV12-3/TRBV12-4,TGTGCCAGCAGCTCGGAACAGGGGAACACTGAAGCTTTCTTT,CASSSEQGNTEAFF
.,TRBJ2-5,TRBD2,TRBV20-1,TGCAGTGCTACAAATTATCGGACTAGCCTAGAGACCCAGTACTTC,CSATNYRTSLETQYF
many,TRBJ1-1,.,TRBV6-1,TGTGCCAGCAGTGTTCGAGGCGGGACTGAAGCTTTCTTT,CASSVRGGTEAFF
few,TRBJ1-1,.,TRBV3-1,TGTGCCAGCAGCCATCTAGTGAACACTGAAGCTTTCTTT,CASSHLVNTEAFF
few,TRBJ1-1,.,TRBV6-2/TRBV6-3,TGTGCCAGCAGTTACGTCAACTCCCCTGAAGCTTTCTTT,CASSYVNSPEAFF
.,TRBJ1-3,TRBD1,TRBV6-5,TGTGCCAGCAGTTACTCGCTTGGACAGGGGGCCACTGGAAACACCATATATTTT,CASSYSLGQGATGNTIYF
.,TRBJ2-3,.,TRBV10-2,TGCGCCAGCATTGGCGTAATCACAGATACGCAGTATTTT,CASIGVITDTQYF
.,TRBJ1-1,.,TRBV7-3,TGTGCCAGCAGCTTAACGGGAGTAGAGAACACTGAAGCTTTCTTT,CASSLTGVENTEAFF
.,TRBJ2-7,.,TRBV12-3/TRBV12-4,TGTGCCAGCAGTTGGCTAGACAGTGGGTACGAGCAGTACTTC,CASSWLDSGYEQYF
.,TRBJ1-5,.,TRBV11-2,TGTGCCAGCAGCTCGACCCAACGCCAGCCCCAGCATTTT,CASSSTQRQPQHF